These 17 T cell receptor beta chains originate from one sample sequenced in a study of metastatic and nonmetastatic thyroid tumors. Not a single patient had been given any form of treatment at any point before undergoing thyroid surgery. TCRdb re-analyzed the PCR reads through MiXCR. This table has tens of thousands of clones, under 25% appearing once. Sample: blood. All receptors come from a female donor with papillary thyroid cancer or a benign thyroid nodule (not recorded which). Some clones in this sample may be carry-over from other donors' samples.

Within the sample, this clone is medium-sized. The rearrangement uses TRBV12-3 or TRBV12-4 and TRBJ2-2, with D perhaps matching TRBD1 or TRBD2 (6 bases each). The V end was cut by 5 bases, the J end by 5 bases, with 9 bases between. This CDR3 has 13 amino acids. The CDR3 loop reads CASSRGGTGELFF. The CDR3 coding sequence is TGTGCCAGCAGTCGAGGGGGGACCGGGGAGCTGTTTTTT.

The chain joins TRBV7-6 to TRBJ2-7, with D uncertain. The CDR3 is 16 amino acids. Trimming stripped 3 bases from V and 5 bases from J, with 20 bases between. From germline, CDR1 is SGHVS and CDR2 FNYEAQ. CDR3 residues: CASSFGTDPRLDEQYF. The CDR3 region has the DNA TGTGCCAGCAGCTTCGGCACCGACCCACGTTTGGACGAGCAGTACTTC.

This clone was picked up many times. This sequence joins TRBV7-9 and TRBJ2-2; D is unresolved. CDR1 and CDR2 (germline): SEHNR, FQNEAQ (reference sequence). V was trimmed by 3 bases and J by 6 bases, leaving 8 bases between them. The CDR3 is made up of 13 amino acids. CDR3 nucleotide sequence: TGTGCCAGCAGCTTTGGAGCGCCCGGGGAGCTGTTTTTT. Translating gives CASSFGAPGELFF.

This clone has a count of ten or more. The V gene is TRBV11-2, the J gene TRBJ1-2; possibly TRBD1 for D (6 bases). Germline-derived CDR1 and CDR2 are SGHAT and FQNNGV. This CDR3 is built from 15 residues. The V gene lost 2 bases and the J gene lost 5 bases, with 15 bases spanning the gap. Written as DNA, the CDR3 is TGTGCCAGCAGCTTAAGGGCAGGGGAAGGGTATGGCTACACCTTC. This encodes CASSLRAGEGYGYTF.

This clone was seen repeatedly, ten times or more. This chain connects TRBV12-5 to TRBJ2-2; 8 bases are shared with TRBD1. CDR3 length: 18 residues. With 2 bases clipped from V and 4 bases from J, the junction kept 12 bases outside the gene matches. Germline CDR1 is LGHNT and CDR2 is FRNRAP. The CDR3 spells CASGLWQGAGGITGELFF. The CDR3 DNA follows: TGTGCTAGTGGTTTGTGGCAGGGGGCAGGGGGAATCACCGGGGAGCTGTTTTTT.

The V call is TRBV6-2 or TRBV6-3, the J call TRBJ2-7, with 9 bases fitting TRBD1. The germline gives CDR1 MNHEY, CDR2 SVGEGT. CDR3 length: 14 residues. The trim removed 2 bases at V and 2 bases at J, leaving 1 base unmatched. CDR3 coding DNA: TGTGCCAGCAGTTACGGGACAGGGCCCTACGAGCAGTACTTC. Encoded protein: CASSYGTGPYEQYF.

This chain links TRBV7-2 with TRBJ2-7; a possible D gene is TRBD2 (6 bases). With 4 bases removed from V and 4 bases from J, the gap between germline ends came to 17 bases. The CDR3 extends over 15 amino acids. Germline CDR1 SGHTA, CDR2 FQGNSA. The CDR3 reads CASSWGGAGTYEQYF. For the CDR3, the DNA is TGTGCCAGCAGCTGGGGCGGGGCGGGAACATACGAGCAGTACTTC.

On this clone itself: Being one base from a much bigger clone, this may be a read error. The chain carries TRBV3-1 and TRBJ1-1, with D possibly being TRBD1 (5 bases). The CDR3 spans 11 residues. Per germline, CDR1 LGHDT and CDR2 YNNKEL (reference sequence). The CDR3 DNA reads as TGTGTCAGCAGCCAGAGGGGCCAAGCTTTCTTT. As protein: CVSSQRGQAFF.

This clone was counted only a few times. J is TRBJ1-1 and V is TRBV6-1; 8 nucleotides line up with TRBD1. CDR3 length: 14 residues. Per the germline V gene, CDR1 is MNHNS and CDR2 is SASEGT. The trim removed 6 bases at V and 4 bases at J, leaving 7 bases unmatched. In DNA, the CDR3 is TGTGCCAGCAGCACAGGGACAGGAAGCACTGAAGCTTTCTTT. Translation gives CASSTGTGSTEAFF.

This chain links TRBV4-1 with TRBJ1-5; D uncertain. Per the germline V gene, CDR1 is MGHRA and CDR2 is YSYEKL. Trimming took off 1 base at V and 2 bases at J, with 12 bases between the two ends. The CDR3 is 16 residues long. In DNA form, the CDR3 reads TGCGCCAGCAGCCAAGGGGCGGGAGGAGGCAATCAGCCCCAGCATTTT. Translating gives CASSQGAGGGNQPQHF.

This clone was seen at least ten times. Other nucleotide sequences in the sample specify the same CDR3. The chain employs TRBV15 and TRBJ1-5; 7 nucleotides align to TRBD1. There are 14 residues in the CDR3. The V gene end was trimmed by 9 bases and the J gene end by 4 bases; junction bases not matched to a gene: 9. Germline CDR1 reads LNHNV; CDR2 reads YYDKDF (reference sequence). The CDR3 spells CATTTGAANQPQHF. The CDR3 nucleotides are TGTGCCACAACAACAGGGGCCGCGAATCAGCCCCAGCATTTT.

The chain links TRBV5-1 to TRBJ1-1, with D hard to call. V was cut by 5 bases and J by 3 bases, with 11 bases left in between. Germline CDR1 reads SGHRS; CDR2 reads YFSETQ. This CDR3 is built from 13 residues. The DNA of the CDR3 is TGCGCCAGCAGGGAAGTAGTGGACACTGAAGCTTTCTTT. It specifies CASREVVDTEAFF.

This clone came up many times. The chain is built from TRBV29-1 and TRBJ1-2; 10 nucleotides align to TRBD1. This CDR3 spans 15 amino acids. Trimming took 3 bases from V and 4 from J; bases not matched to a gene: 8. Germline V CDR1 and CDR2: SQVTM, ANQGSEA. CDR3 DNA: TGCAGCGTTGACTTGACAGGGGGCGGACTCTATGGCTACACCTTC. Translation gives CSVDLTGGGLYGYTF.

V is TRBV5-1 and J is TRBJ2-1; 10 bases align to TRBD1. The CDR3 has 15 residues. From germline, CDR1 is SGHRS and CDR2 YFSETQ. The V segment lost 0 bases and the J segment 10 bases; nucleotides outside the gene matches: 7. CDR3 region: CASSLVVTGGGEQFF. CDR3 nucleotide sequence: TGCGCCAGCAGCTTGGTAGTGACAGGGGGCGGGGAGCAGTTCTTC.

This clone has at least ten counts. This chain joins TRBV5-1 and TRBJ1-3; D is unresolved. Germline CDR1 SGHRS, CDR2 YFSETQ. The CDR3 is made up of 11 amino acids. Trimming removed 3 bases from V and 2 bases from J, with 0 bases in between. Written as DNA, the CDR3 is TGCGCCAGCAGCTCTGGAAACACCATATATTTT. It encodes CASSSGNTIYF. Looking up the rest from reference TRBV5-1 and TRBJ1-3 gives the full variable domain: KAGVTQTPRYLIKTRGQQVTLSCSPISGHRSVSWYQQTPGQGLQFLFEYFSETQRNKGNFPGRFSGRQFSNSRSEMNVSTLELGDSALYLCASSSGNTIYFGEGSWLTVV.

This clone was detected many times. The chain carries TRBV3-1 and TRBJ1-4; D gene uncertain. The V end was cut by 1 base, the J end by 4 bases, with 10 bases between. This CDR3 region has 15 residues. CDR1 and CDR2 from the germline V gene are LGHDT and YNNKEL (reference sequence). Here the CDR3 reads CASSQVVQRNEKLFF. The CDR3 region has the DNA TGTGCCAGCAGCCAAGTTGTCCAGCGTAATGAAAAACTGTTTTTT.

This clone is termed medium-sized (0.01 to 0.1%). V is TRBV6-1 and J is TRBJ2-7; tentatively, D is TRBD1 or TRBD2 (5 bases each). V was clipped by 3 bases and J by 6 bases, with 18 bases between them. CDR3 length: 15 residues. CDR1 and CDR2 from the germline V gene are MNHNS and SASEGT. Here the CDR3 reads CASSELGPELFEQYF. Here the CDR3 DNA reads TGTGCCAGCAGTGAGCTGGGACCGGAGCTTTTCGAGCAGTACTTC.